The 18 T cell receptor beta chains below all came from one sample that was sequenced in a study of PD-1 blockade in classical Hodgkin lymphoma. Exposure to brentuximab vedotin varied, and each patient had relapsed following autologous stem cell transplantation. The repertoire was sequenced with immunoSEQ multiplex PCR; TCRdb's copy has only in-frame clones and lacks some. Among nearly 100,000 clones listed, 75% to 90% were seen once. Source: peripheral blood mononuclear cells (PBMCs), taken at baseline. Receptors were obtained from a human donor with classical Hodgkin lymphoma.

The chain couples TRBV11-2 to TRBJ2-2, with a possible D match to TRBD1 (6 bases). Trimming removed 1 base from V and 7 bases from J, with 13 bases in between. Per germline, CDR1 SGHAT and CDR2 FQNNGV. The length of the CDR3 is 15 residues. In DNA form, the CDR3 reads TGTGCCAGCAGCTTAGGAACCACAGGGATCGGGGAGCTGTTTTTT. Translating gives CASSLGTTGIGELFF. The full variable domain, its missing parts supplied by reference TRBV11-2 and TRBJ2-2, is EAGVAQSPRYKIIEKRQSVAFWCNPISGHATLYWYQQILGQGPKLLIQFQNNGVVDDSQLPKDRFSAERLKGVDSTLKIQPAKLEDSAVYLCASSLGTTGIGELFFGEGSRLTVL.

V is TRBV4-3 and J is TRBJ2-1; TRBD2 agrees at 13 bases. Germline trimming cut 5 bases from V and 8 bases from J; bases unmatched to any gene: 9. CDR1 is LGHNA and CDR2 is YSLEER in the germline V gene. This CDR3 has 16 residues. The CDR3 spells CASSISGTSGMDEQFF. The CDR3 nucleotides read TGCGCCAGCAGCATCTCCGGGACTAGCGGGATGGATGAGCAGTTCTTC.

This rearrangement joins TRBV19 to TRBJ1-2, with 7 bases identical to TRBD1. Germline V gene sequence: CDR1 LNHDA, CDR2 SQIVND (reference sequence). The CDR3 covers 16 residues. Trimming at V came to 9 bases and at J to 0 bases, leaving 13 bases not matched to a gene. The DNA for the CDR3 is TGTGCCAGAAAAAAATCCGGACAGGACGCTAACTATGGCTACACCTTC. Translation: CARKKSGQDANYGYTF. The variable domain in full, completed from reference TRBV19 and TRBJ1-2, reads DGGITQSPKYLFRKEGQNVTLSCEQNLNHDAMYWYRQDPGQGLRLIYYSQIVNDFQKGDIAEGYSVSREKKESFPLTVTSAQKNPTAFYLCARKKSGQDANYGYTFGSGTRLTVV.

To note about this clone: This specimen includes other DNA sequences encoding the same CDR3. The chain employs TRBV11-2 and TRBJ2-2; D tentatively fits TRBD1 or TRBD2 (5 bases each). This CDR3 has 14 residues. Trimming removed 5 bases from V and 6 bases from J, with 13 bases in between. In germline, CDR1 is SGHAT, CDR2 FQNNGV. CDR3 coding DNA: TGTGCCAGCAGCCTTGGGCGAGGGGCCGGGGAGCTGTTTTTT. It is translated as CASSLGRGAGELFF.

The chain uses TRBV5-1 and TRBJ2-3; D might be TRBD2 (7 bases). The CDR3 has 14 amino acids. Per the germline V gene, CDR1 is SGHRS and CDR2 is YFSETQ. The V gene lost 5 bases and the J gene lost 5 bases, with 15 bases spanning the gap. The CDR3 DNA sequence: TGCGCCAGCAGTCCCGGGGAGGGGGAAGATACGCAGTATTTT. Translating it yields CASSPGEGEDTQYF. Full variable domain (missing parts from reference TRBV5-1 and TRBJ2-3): KAGVTQTPRYLIKTRGQQVTLSCSPISGHRSVSWYQQTPGQGLQFLFEYFSETQRNKGNFPGRFSGRQFSNSRSEMNVSTLELGDSALYLCASSPGEGEDTQYFGPGTRLTVL.

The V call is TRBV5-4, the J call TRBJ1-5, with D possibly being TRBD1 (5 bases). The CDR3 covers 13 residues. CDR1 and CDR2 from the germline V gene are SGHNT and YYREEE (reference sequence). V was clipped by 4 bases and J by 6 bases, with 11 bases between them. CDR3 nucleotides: TGTGCCAGCAGCGTGCAGGGTTCTCAGCCCCAGCATTTT. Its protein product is CASSVQGSQPQHF.

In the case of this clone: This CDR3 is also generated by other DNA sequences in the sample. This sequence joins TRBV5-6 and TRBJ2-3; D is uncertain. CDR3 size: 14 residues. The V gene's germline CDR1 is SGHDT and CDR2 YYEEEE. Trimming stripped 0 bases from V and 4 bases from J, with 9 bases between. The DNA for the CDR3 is TGTGCCAGCAGCTTGGTGTCTAGGGCAGATACGCAGTATTTT. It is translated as CASSLVSRADTQYF.

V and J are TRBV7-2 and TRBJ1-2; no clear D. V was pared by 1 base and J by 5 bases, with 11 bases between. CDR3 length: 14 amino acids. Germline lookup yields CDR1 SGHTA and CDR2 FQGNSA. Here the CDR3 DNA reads TGTGCCAGCAGCTTAGAGGGCAATTATTATGGCTACACCTTC. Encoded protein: CASSLEGNYYGYTF.

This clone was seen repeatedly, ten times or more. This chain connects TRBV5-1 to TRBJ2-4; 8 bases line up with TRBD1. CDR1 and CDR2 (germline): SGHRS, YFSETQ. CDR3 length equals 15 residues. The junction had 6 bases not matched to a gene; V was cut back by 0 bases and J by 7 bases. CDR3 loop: CASSLGDRGANIQYF. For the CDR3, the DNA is TGCGCCAGCAGCTTGGGAGACAGGGGAGCGAACATTCAGTACTTC.

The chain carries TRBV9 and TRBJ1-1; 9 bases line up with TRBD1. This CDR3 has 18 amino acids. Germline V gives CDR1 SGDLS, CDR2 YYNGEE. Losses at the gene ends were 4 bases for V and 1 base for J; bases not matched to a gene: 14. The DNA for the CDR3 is TGTGCCAGCAGCCCTCCGCCGGGACAGGGTACCGGGAACACTGAAGCTTTCTTT. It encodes CASSPPPGQGTGNTEAFF.

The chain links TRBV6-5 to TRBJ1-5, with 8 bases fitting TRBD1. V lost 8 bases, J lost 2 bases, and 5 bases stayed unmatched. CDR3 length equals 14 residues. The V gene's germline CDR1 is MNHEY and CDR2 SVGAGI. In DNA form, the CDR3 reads TGTGCCAGCGGTCCACAGGGGGGCAATCAGCCCCAGCATTTT. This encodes CASGPQGGNQPQHF.

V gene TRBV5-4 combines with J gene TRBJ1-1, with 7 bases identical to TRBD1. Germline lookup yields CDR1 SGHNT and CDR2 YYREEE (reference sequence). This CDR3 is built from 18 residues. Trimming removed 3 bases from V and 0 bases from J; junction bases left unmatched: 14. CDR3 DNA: TGTGCCAGCAGCTCGGGGTGGGCAGGGGGGCTGATGAACACTGAAGCTTTCTTT. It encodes CASSSGWAGGLMNTEAFF.

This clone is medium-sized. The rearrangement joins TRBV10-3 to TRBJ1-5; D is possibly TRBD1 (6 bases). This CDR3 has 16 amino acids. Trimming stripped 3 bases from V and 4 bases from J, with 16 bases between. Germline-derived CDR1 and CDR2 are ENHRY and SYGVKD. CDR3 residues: CAISDATGTLNQPQHF. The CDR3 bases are TGTGCCATCAGTGATGCAACCGGGACACTGAATCAGCCCCAGCATTTT.

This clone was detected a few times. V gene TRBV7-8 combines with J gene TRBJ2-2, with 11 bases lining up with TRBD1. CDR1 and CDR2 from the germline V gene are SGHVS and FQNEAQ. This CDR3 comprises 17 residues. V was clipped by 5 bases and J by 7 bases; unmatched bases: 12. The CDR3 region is CASSPYSGTGGNGELFF. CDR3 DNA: TGTGCCAGCAGCCCCTACTCCGGGACAGGGGGGAACGGGGAGCTGTTTTTT.

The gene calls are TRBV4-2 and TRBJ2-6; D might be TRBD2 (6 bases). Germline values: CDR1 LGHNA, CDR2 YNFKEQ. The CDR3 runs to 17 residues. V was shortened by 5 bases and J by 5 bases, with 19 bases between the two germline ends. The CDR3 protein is CASSYPTGRGRANVLTF. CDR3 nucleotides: TGTGCCAGCAGCTACCCCACGGGCCGGGGGAGGGCCAACGTCCTGACTTTC.

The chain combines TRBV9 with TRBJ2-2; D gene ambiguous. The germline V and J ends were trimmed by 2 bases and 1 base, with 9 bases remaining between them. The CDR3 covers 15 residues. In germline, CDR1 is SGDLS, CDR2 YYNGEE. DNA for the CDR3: TGTGCCAGCAGCGTTCAAGGGATGAACACCGGGGAGCTGTTTTTT. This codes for CASSVQGMNTGELFF.

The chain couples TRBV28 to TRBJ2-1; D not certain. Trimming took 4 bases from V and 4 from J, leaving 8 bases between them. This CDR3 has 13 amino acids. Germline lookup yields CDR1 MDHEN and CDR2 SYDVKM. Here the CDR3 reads CASSSTFYNEQFF. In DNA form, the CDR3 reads TGTGCCAGCAGTTCCACCTTTTACAATGAGCAGTTCTTC.

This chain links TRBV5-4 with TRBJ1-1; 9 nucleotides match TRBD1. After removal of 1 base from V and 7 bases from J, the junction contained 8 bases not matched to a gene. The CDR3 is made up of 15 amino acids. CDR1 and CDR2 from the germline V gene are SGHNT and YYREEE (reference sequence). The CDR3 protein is CASSLTKRTGDEAFF. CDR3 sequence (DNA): TGTGCCAGCAGCTTGACGAAAAGGACAGGGGATGAAGCTTTCTTT.